The entry below gives a single T cell receptor (beta chain) sequence along with its context. Its antigen is currently unknown. The sample originates from a study of T cell responses to AZD1222 COVID-19 vaccine. Study conclusions and caveats: A mostly white British donor set with more females was recruited, and clonal diversity was possibly underestimated. The breadth and depth of Spike-specific TCRs increased once two AZD1222 doses had been given. After the peak T cell response, and only then, were repertoires sampled.

The method was immunoSEQ multiplex PCR; TCRdb's version includes in-frame clones alone and lacks a portion of them. The data show about 190,000 clones, approximately 91% seen once. The CDR3 consists of 14 residues. Germline CDR1 reads LGHDT; CDR2 reads YNNKEL (reference sequence). The V end was cut by 3 bases, the J end by 2 bases, with 11 bases between. The clonotype originates from an adult in good health. The specimen comprised peripheral blood, sampled on day 0 of AZD1222 vaccination. The chain employs TRBV3-1 (or the pseudogene TRBV3-2) and TRBJ2-7; no definite D call. CDR3 sequence: CASSQDLWPYEQYF. CDR3 coding DNA: TGTGCCAGCAGCCAGGACCTTTGGCCCTACGAGCAGTACTTC.